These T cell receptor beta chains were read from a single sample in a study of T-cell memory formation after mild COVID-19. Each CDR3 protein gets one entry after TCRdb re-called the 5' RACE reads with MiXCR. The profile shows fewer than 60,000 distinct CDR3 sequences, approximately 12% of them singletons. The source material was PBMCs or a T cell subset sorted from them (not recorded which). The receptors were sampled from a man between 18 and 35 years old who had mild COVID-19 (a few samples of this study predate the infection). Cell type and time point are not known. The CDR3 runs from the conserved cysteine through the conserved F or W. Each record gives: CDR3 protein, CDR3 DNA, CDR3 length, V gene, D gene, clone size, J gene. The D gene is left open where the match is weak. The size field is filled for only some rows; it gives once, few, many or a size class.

CDR3: CASSQGSPLNYGYTF; DNA: TGCGCCAGCAGCCAAGGGTCGCCACTAAACTATGGCTACACCTTC; length: 15; V: TRBV4-1; D: .; size: .; J: TRBJ1-2
CDR3: CASSFVTGEGENGYTF; DNA: TGCGCCAGCAGCTTCGTAACAGGGGAAGGGGAGAATGGCTACACCTTC; length: 16; V: TRBV5-1; D: TRBD1; size: .; J: TRBJ1-2
CDR3: CASNREGNQPQHF; DNA: TGTGCCAGCAATCGAGAGGGGAATCAGCCCCAGCATTTT; length: 13; V: TRBV2; D: .; size: few; J: TRBJ1-5
CDR3: CASSQDPRETQYF; DNA: TGTGCCAGCAGCCAAGATCCGAGGGAGACCCAGTACTTC; length: 13; V: TRBV4-2; D: .; size: many; J: TRBJ2-5
CDR3: CASSQRQGGYEQYF; DNA: TGTGCCAGCAGTCAAAGACAGGGGGGCTACGAGCAGTACTTC; length: 14; V: TRBV6-5; D: TRBD1; size: many; J: TRBJ2-7
CDR3: CASSPGAGGNGETQYF; DNA: TGTGCCAGCAGTCCGGGGGCGGGGGGAAACGGAGAGACCCAGTACTTC; length: 16; V: TRBV27; D: TRBD2; size: many; J: TRBJ2-5
CDR3: CASSEGIDYGYTF; DNA: TGCGCCAGCAGTGAGGGGATCGACTATGGCTACACCTTC; length: 13; V: TRBV5-1; D: .; size: few; J: TRBJ1-2
CDR3: CSGAFGRARPSGYNEQFF; DNA: TGCAGTGGGGCCTTCGGCAGGGCCCGTCCCTCCGGATACAATGAGCAGTTCTTC; length: 18; V: TRBV20-1; D: .; size: many; J: TRBJ2-1
CDR3: CASSPLGGTFDTQYF; DNA: TGCGCCAGCAGCCCCCTTGGCGGAACCTTCGATACGCAGTATTTT; length: 15; V: TRBV4-1; D: .; size: few; J: TRBJ2-3
CDR3: CASSRVGTGANEQFF; DNA: TGTGCCAGCAGCCGGGTGGGGACAGGGGCGAATGAGCAGTTCTTC; length: 15; V: TRBV11-2; D: TRBD1; size: .; J: TRBJ2-1
CDR3: CASSGPLAGGPPEQFF; DNA: TGCGCCAGCAGTGGGCCACTAGCGGGGGGGCCCCCTGAGCAGTTCTTC; length: 16; V: TRBV10-2; D: TRBD2; size: few; J: TRBJ2-1
CDR3: CASSPDRTSTDTQYF; DNA: TGTGCCAGCAGTCCGGACAGGACAAGCACAGATACGCAGTATTTT; length: 15; V: TRBV12-3/TRBV12-4; D: TRBD1; size: many; J: TRBJ2-3
CDR3: CASWAEGGIQYF; DNA: TGTGCCAGCTGGGCGGAGGGAGGCATTCAGTACTTC; length: 12; V: TRBV12-3/TRBV12-4; D: .; size: few; J: TRBJ2-4
CDR3: CASSFWGLNTGELFF; DNA: TGTGCCAGCAGCTTTTGGGGACTTAACACCGGGGAGCTGTTTTTT; length: 15; V: TRBV7-9; D: .; size: many; J: TRBJ2-2
CDR3: CASSPSRGNTIYF; DNA: TGTGCCAGCAGCCCCTCGCGTGGAAACACCATATATTTT; length: 13; V: TRBV7-6; D: .; size: few; J: TRBJ1-3
CDR3: CASSISGDSPGELFF; DNA: TGTGCCAGCAGTATTAGCGGGGACTCTCCCGGGGAGCTGTTTTTT; length: 15; V: TRBV2; D: TRBD2; size: many; J: TRBJ2-2
CDR3: CASRGTGTGSSPLHF; DNA: TGTGCCAGCAGGGGTACCGGGACAGGGAGTTCACCCCTCCACTTT; length: 15; V: TRBV7-2; D: TRBD1; size: few; J: TRBJ1-6
CDR3: CASRPPGQGRIQYF; DNA: TGCGCCAGCAGGCCCCCGGGACAGGGCCGAATTCAGTACTTC; length: 14; V: TRBV5-1; D: TRBD1; size: many; J: TRBJ2-4
CDR3: CSVTQGATNTEAFF; DNA: TGCAGCGTAACCCAGGGGGCCACGAACACTGAAGCTTTCTTT; length: 14; V: TRBV29-1; D: TRBD1; size: few; J: TRBJ1-1
CDR3: CASGEGIYNEQFF; DNA: TGTGCCAGCGGGGAGGGAATTTACAATGAGCAGTTCTTC; length: 13; V: TRBV7-3; D: TRBD2; size: .; J: TRBJ2-1
CDR3: CASSSRTGKRSPLHF; DNA: TGTGCCAGCAGCTCCCGGACAGGGAAACGTTCACCCCTCCACTTT; length: 15; V: TRBV7-2; D: TRBD1; size: few; J: TRBJ1-6
CDR3: CASESSGGTYNEQFF; DNA: TGTGCCAGCGAGTCTAGCGGGGGGACTTACAATGAGCAGTTCTTC; length: 15; V: TRBV7-8; D: TRBD2; size: few; J: TRBJ2-1
CDR3: CASSLSARAQETQYF; DNA: TGTGCCAGCAGCTTAAGCGCCAGGGCCCAAGAGACCCAGTACTTC; length: 15; V: TRBV7-9; D: .; size: .; J: TRBJ2-5
CDR3: CASQTAGGYEQYF; DNA: TGTGCCAGCCAGACCGCCGGGGGGTACGAGCAGTACTTC; length: 13; V: TRBV6-2/TRBV6-3; D: TRBD2; size: .; J: TRBJ2-7
CDR3: CASSAPHRGTYEQYF; DNA: TGTGCCAGCAGCGCGCCCCACAGGGGGACCTACGAGCAGTACTTC; length: 15; V: TRBV7-2; D: TRBD1; size: few; J: TRBJ2-7
CDR3: CASSLGLAGLSSIF; DNA: TGTGCCAGCAGTTTAGGGCTAGCGGGGCTGAGCTCGATCTTC; length: 14; V: TRBV12-3/TRBV12-4; D: TRBD2; size: many; J: TRBJ2-1
CDR3: CASNIRTSGGANGELFF; DNA: TGTGCCAGCAACATAAGGACTAGCGGGGGGGCTAACGGGGAGCTGTTTTTT; length: 17; V: TRBV6-5; D: TRBD2; size: .; J: TRBJ2-2
CDR3: CASSYTLPEGPGELFF; DNA: TGTGCCAGCAGTTACACGCTTCCAGAGGGTCCCGGGGAGCTGTTTTTT; length: 16; V: TRBV6-6; D: .; size: .; J: TRBJ2-2
CDR3: CASRFPLTESSYEQYF; DNA: TGTGCAAGTCGCTTCCCCCTGACGGAGAGCTCCTACGAGCAGTACTTC; length: 16; V: TRBV12-2; D: .; size: .; J: TRBJ2-7
CDR3: CASSLALLAGALNEQFF; DNA: TGTGCCAGCAGCTTAGCTCTCCTAGCGGGGGCCCTAAATGAGCAGTTCTTC; length: 17; V: TRBV7-2; D: TRBD2; size: few; J: TRBJ2-1
CDR3: CSARKRGYNEQFF; DNA: TGCAGTGCTAGAAAGCGGGGGTACAATGAGCAGTTCTTC; length: 13; V: TRBV20-1; D: TRBD2; size: few; J: TRBJ2-1
CDR3: CASGRPGGGTDTQYF; DNA: TGTGCCAGCGGGAGACCAGGCGGGGGCACAGATACGCAGTATTTT; length: 15; V: TRBV12-3/TRBV12-4; D: .; size: many; J: TRBJ2-3
CDR3: CASSPDGLSSYEQYF; DNA: TGCGCCAGCAGCCCGGACGGATTATCTTCCTACGAGCAGTACTTC; length: 15; V: TRBV5-1; D: .; size: many; J: TRBJ2-7
CDR3: CASSFERNYGYTF; DNA: TGCGCCAGCAGCTTTGAACGGAACTATGGCTACACCTTC; length: 13; V: TRBV5-1; D: .; size: .; J: TRBJ1-2
CDR3: CASSVFPGEVADTQYF; DNA: TGTGCCAGCAGCGTATTCCCAGGGGAGGTTGCAGATACGCAGTATTTT; length: 16; V: TRBV9; D: .; size: many; J: TRBJ2-3
CDR3: CASSAGTGFGDTQYF; DNA: TGTGCCAGCAGCGCCGGGACAGGGTTTGGAGATACGCAGTATTTT; length: 15; V: TRBV7-2; D: TRBD1; size: .; J: TRBJ2-3
CDR3: CASSLRQGYGYTF; DNA: TGTGCCAGCAGCTTGAGGCAGGGCTATGGCTACACCTTC; length: 13; V: TRBV5-6; D: .; size: few; J: TRBJ1-2
CDR3: CASSLRGLVNEQFF; DNA: TGTGCCAGCAGCTTAAGGGGACTCGTCAATGAGCAGTTCTTC; length: 14; V: TRBV11-2; D: .; size: .; J: TRBJ2-1
CDR3: CASSLEAPMGGETQYF; DNA: TGTGCCAGCAGCTTAGAGGCCCCCATGGGGGGAGAGACCCAGTACTTC; length: 16; V: TRBV7-2; D: .; size: few; J: TRBJ2-5
CDR3: CASSADTTGHGTQYF; DNA: TGTGCCAGCAGCGCCGATACGACCGGACACGGTACGCAGTATTTT; length: 15; V: TRBV7-2; D: .; size: .; J: TRBJ2-3
CDR3: CSGGLQGDETQYF; DNA: TGCAGCGGCGGGTTACAGGGGGACGAGACCCAGTACTTC; length: 13; V: TRBV29-1; D: TRBD1; size: many; J: TRBJ2-5
CDR3: CASSEPGVGYEQYF; DNA: TGTGCCAGCAGTGAACCAGGGGTCGGGTACGAGCAGTACTTC; length: 14; V: TRBV25-1; D: .; size: few; J: TRBJ2-7
CDR3: CASRSMGETQYF; DNA: TGTGCCAGCAGGTCCATGGGGGAGACCCAGTACTTC; length: 12; V: TRBV7-9; D: .; size: many; J: TRBJ2-5
CDR3: CATSRGEGTYEQYF; DNA: TGTGCCACCTCCCGGGGGGAGGGGACCTACGAGCAGTACTTC; length: 14; V: TRBV15; D: TRBD2; size: many; J: TRBJ2-7
CDR3: CASSQDAGGAPEQFF; DNA: TGTGCCAGCAGCCAAGATGCCGGGGGGGCCCCCGAGCAGTTCTTC; length: 15; V: TRBV3-1; D: TRBD2; size: few; J: TRBJ2-1
CDR3: CATSDRVTEKLFF; DNA: TGTGCCACCAGCGACAGGGTGACTGAAAAACTGTTTTTT; length: 13; V: TRBV15; D: TRBD1; size: few; J: TRBJ1-4
CDR3: CSARDPMSLAKNIQYF; DNA: TGCAGTGCTAGAGATCCCATGTCGCTAGCCAAAAACATTCAGTACTTC; length: 16; V: TRBV20-1; D: .; size: .; J: TRBJ2-4
CDR3: CSADGSTLAKNIQYF; DNA: TGCAGTGCGGACGGCTCCACCCTAGCCAAAAACATTCAGTACTTC; length: 15; V: TRBV20-1; D: .; size: .; J: TRBJ2-4